Listed here is a single TCR beta chain. The primer mix had 60 Vbeta and 13 Jbeta primers. As originally analysed: Later work found 65 million to 100 million unique TCR beta chains, with 9.5 million to 14 million shared. The data were produced by immunoSEQ multiplex PCR, yet TCRdb's version contains in-frame clones alone and is incomplete. The DNA was the basis for D and trimming; V, J and clone size are from that table. The sample records some 190,000 clones, 75% to 85% being singletons. CDR3 length equals 17 residues. The trim removed 7 bases at V and 1 base at J, leaving 13 bases unmatched. Germline CDR1 is SNHLY and CDR2 is FYNNEI. This specimen belongs to a study of cytomegalovirus exposure and HLA in healthy donors.

This rearrangement joins TRBV2 to TRBJ1-5; the match to TRBD1 covers 7 bases. Sequenced: PBMCs. This TCR was sampled from a young man in good health and CMV-seronegative. This chain's CDR3 is CASNSWTGHRSNQPQHF. CDR3 nucleotide sequence: TGTGCCAGCAATAGTTGGACAGGACACCGGAGCAATCAGCCCCAGCATTTT.